A single sample is the source of the 15 T cell receptor beta chains below, sequenced in a study of blood T cells in healthy people across ages. The second PCR ran about 6 to 12 cycles with a sample-barcoded 5' primer and J-beta primers. In TCRdb, the 5' RACE reads were re-called with MiXCR into one record per CDR3 protein. The sample has around 800,000 distinct CDR3 sequences, 55% to 65% seen once; the top ten hold 25% to 35%. The sample consisted of blood. These receptor sequences come from a man between 25 and 39 years old in good health.

V gene TRBV27 combines with J gene TRBJ2-5, with D perhaps matching TRBD1 (6 bases). Germline CDR1 is MNHEY and CDR2 is SMNVEV (reference sequence). This CDR3 is built from 15 residues. The V end lost 7 bases, the J end lost 1 base, and 16 bases lay between the germline ends. The CDR3 region has the DNA TGTGCCAGCAAGTTACAACAGGGCTTCCAAGAGACCCAGTACTTC. Translated, it gives CASKLQQGFQETQYF.

The V call is TRBV7-8, the J call TRBJ1-6; D is uncertain. Trimming left V 3 bases short and J 4 bases short, with 10 bases between. CDR1 and CDR2 from the germline V gene are SGHVS and FQNEAQ. The length of the CDR3 is 15 residues. CDR3 sequence reads: CASSFLTEYNSPLHF. CDR3 nucleotides: TGTGCCAGCAGCTTCCTGACGGAATATAATTCACCCCTCCACTTT.

In DNA form, the CDR3 reads TGTGCCAGCAGTTTAGTTAGCGGGGGCCTATACGAGCAGTACTTC. It encodes CASSLVSGGLYEQYF. V gene TRBV27 combines with J gene TRBJ2-4; 9 bases map to TRBD2. The J call may be wrong; the DNA end is better matched by TRBJ2-7. This CDR3 spans 15 amino acids. From germline, CDR1 is MNHEY and CDR2 SMNVEV (reference sequence).

The chain has TRBV20-1 and TRBJ2-2; D perhaps matches TRBD1 (5 bases). The length of the CDR3 is 13 residues. The germline gives CDR1 DFQATT, CDR2 SNEGSKA (reference sequence). Trimming stripped 2 bases from V and 1 base from J, with 5 bases between. The DNA for the CDR3 is TGCAGTGCTAGACAGGGGAACACCGGGGAGCTGTTTTTT. Translation gives CSARQGNTGELFF.

The rearrangement joins TRBV7-2 to TRBJ2-3; D unresolved. This CDR3 is 14 amino acids long. The germline gives CDR1 SGHTA, CDR2 FQGNSA. The V end lost 3 bases, the J end lost 6 bases, and 13 bases lay between the germline ends. The CDR3 nucleotides read TGTGCCAGCAGCTTGCCGGGTGTCAAGGATACGCAGTATTTT. Translation gives CASSLPGVKDTQYF. Using reference TRBV7-2 and TRBJ2-3 for the parts outside the CDR3, the full variable domain is GAGVSQSPSNKVTEKGKDVELRCDPISGHTALYWYRQSLGQGLEFLIYFQGNSAPDKSGLPSDRFSAERTGGSVSTLTIQRTQQEDSAVYLCASSLPGVKDTQYFGPGTRLTVL.

DNA for the CDR3: TGTGCCAGCAGCGTAGATCGGGGGGAGCAGTTCTTC. Residues: CASSVDRGEQFF. This rearrangement joins TRBV9 to TRBJ2-1; D may be TRBD2 (6 bases). The CDR3 covers 12 residues. The ends were cut back, 0 bases at V and 10 bases at J, with 8 bases in the middle. Germline V gene sequence: CDR1 SGDLS, CDR2 YYNGEE.

This clonotype has a handful of counts. The chain carries TRBV6-5 and TRBJ2-7, with TRBD2 matching 8 bases. V dropped 7 bases and J dropped 1; count of bases not matched to a gene: 12. Looked up from germline, CDR1 is MNHEY and CDR2 is SVGAGI. The length of the CDR3 is 16 residues. The CDR3 is CASIIPRREASYEQYF. CDR3 sequence (DNA): TGTGCCAGCATCATACCGAGGCGGGAGGCTTCCTACGAGCAGTACTTC.

This clonotype was found a few times. The chain links TRBV7-2 to TRBJ2-4; D is ambiguous. This CDR3 is built from 12 residues. V was trimmed by 1 base and J by 15 bases, leaving 13 bases between them. Per the germline V gene, CDR1 is SGHTA and CDR2 is FQGNSA. The CDR3 loop reads CASSLVNSIGYF. The CDR3 region has the DNA TGTGCCAGCAGCTTAGTGAACAGTATCGGGTACTTC.

This chain connects TRBV28 to TRBJ2-3; the D is unclear. Trimming stripped 5 bases from V and 2 bases from J, with 14 bases between. This CDR3 is built from 15 residues. CDR1 and CDR2 from the germline V gene are MDHEN and SYDVKM. This chain's CDR3 is CASSGPLGNTDTQYF. As DNA, the CDR3 is TGTGCCAGCAGTGGACCCCTAGGGAACACAGATACGCAGTATTTT. Variable domain in full (rest from reference TRBV28 and TRBJ2-3): DVKVTQSSRYLVKRTGEKVFLECVQDMDHENMFWYRQDPGLGLRLIYFSYDVKMKEKGDIPEGYSVSREKKERFSLILESASTNQTSMYLCASSGPLGNTDTQYFGPGTRLTVL.

In this sample, this clonotype turned up once. The chain combines TRBV29-1 with TRBJ2-1; no reliable D call. The CDR3 length is 11 residues. Germline values: CDR1 SQVTM, CDR2 ANQGSEA. Trimming removed 7 bases at V and 6 bases at J, with 10 bases between. The CDR3 DNA is TGCAGCGGCCGGGTCGGCAATGAGCAGTTCTTC. Encoded protein: CSGRVGNEQFF.

This chain uses TRBV4-3 with TRBJ2-1, with D possibly TRBD1 on 5 matching bases. V was trimmed by 4 bases and J by 4 bases, leaving 14 bases between them. The CDR3 runs 15 residues. Germline V gene lookup returns CDR1 LGHNA and CDR2 YSLEER. CDR3 DNA sequence: TGCGCCAGCAGCCGAAGAACAGGATTTTACAATGAGCAGTTCTTC. This gives the protein CASSRRTGFYNEQFF.

This rearrangement joins TRBV7-2 to TRBJ2-5, with D unclear. The better agreement between TRBJ2-7 and the DNA end casts doubt on the J call. The CDR3 loop spans 14 amino acids. Germline V gives CDR1 SGHTA, CDR2 FQGNSA. The DNA of the CDR3 is TGTGCCAGCAGCTTACAGAACGGGTTGAACGAGCAGTACTTC. Its translation: CASSLQNGLNEQYF.

The chain employs TRBV6-5 and TRBJ2-1, with 7 bases identical to TRBD2. With V trimmed by 8 bases and J by 7 bases, 8 bases remained unmatched. The germline V gene has CDR1 MNHEY and CDR2 SVGAGI. This CDR3 comprises 13 residues. CDR3 region: CASARSGRNEQFF. CDR3 nucleotide sequence: TGTGCCAGCGCTAGGTCCGGGAGGAATGAGCAGTTCTTC.

The chain is built from TRBV11-3 and TRBJ2-4; D is ambiguous. The end of the DNA is better explained by TRBJ2-7, so the J call may be wrong. Looked up from germline, CDR1 is SGHNT and CDR2 is YENEEA. The CDR3 covers 12 residues. The CDR3 loop is CASSFGLDEQYF. CDR3 bases: TGTGCCAGCAGCTTTGGGCTCGACGAGCAGTACTTC.

Notes on this clonotype: Mismatch with germline at one junction end may stem from a read error. The V call is TRBV10-3, the J call TRBJ2-4, with 8 bases lining up with TRBD2. With the DNA end fitting TRBJ2-7 better, the J assignment may be wrong. Germline loops: CDR1 ENHRY, CDR2 SYGVKD. This CDR3 has 16 residues. The CDR3 coding sequence is TGTGCCATCGGTGATCAGGTTGCTCATAGCGGGGACGAGCAGTACTTC. It codes for CAIGDQVAHSGDEQYF.